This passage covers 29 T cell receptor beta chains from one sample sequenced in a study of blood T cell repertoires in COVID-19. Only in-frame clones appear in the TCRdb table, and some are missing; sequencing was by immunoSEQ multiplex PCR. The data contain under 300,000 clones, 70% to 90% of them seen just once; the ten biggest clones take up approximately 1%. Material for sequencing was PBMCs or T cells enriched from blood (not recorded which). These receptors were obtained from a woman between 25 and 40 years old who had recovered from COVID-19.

CDR3 nucleotide sequence: TGCAGCGCTGAGGGACAGGGGATTTGGGCCCCCTATGGCTACACCTTC. Translation: CSAEGQGIWAPYGYTF. The chain has TRBV29-1 and TRBJ1-2; 10 bases fit TRBD1. CDR1 and CDR2 (germline): SQVTM, ANQGSEA. This CDR3 contains 16 residues. The junction had 15 bases not matched to a gene; V was cut back by 7 bases and J by 4 bases.

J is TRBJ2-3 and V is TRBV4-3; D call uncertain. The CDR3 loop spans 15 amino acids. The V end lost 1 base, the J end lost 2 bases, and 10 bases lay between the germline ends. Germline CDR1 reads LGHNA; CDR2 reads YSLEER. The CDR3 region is CASSQGPADTDTQYF. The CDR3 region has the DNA TGCGCCAGCAGCCAAGGCCCGGCGGACACAGATACGCAGTATTTT.

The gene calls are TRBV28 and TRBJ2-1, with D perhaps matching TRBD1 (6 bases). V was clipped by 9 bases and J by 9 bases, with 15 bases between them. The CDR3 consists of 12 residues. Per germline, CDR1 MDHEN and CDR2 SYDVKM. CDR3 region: CASQLTGTEQFF. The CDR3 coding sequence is TGTGCCAGTCAACTGACAGGTACTGAGCAGTTCTTC.

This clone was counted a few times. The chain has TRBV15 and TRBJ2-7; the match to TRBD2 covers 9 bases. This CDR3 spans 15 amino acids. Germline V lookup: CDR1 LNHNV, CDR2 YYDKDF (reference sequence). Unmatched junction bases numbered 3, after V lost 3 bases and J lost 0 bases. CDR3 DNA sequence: TGTGCCACCAGCAGGGAGGGACTAGCCTCCTACGAGCAGTACTTC. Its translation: CATSREGLASYEQYF. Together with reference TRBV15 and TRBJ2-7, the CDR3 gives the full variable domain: DAMVIQNPRYQVTQFGKPVTLSCSQTLNHNVMYWYQQKSSQAPKLLFHYYDKDFNNEADTPDNFQSRRPNTSFCFLDIRSPGLGDTAMYLCATSREGLASYEQYFGPGTRLTVT.

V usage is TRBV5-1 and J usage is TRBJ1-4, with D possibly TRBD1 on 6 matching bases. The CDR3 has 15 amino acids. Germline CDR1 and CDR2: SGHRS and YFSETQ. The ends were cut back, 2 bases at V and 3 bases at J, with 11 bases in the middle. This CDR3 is CASSFREGANEKLFF. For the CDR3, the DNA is TGCGCCAGCAGCTTCAGGGAGGGGGCTAATGAAAAACTGTTTTTT.

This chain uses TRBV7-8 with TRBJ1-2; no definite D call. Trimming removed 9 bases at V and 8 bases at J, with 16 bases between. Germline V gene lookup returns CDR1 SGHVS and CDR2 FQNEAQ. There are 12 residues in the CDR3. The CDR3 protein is CASRDFAGGYTF. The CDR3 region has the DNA TGTGCCAGTCGGGATTTCGCGGGGGGCTACACCTTC.

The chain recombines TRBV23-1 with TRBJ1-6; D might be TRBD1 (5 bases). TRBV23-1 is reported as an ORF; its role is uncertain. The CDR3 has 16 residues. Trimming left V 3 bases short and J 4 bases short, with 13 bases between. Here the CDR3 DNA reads TGCGCCAGCAGTCACCCCCCCGGGGGGTATAATTCACCCCTCCACTTT. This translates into CASSHPPGGYNSPLHF.

The CDR3 loop reads CAWDTGNTIYF. Written as DNA, the CDR3 is TGTGCCTGGGATACTGGAAACACCATATATTTT. The chain recombines TRBV30 with TRBJ1-3; D gene unclear. V lost 5 bases and J lost 2, with 4 bases in between. The CDR3 covers 11 residues. Germline V gives CDR1 GTSNPN, CDR2 SVGIG (reference sequence).

CDR3 DNA sequence: TGTGCCAGCAGCGGCCCTCGACAGTCCGGAAACACCATATATTTT. Translated: CASSGPRQSGNTIYF. The chain links TRBV9 to TRBJ1-3; TRBD1 might be the D (5 bases). CDR3 length: 15 residues. Germline V gene data show CDR1 as SGDLS and CDR2 as YYNGEE. V was cut by 3 bases and J by 4 bases, with 14 bases left in between.

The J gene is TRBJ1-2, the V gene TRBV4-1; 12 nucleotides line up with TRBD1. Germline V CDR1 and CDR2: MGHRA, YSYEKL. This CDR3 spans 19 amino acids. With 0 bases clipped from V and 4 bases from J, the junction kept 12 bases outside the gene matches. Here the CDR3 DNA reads TGCGCCAGCAGCCAAGAGACTGCTTCCGGGACAGGGGGCGGCTATGGCTACACCTTC. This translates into CASSQETASGTGGGYGYTF.

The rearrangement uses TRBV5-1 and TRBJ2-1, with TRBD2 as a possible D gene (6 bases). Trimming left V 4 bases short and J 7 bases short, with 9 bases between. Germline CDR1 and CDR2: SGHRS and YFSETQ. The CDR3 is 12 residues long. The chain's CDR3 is CASSRDLNEQFF. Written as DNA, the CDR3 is TGCGCCAGCAGCCGGGACTTGAATGAGCAGTTCTTC.

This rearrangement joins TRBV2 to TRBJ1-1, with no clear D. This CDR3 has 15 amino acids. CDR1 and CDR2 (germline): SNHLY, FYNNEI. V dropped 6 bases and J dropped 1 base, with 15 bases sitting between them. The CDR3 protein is CASRQSRRANTEAFF. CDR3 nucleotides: TGTGCCAGCAGGCAGTCGAGGCGGGCGAACACTGAAGCTTTCTTT.

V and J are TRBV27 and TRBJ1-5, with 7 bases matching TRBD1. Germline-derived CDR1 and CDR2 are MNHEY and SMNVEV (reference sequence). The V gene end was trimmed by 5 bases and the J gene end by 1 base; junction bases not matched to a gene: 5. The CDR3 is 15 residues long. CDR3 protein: CASSLRDRSNQPQHF. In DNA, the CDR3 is TGTGCCAGCAGTCTCCGGGACAGAAGCAATCAGCCCCAGCATTTT.

This CDR3 is CASSPWGADTQYF. The DNA for the CDR3 is TGTGCCAGCTCACCATGGGGAGCAGATACGCAGTATTTT. The chain recombines TRBV18 with TRBJ2-3, with D maybe TRBD2 (5 bases). CDR1 and CDR2 (germline): KGHSH, LQKENI. The CDR3 has 13 amino acids. Trimming removed 2 bases from V and 4 bases from J, with 7 bases in between.

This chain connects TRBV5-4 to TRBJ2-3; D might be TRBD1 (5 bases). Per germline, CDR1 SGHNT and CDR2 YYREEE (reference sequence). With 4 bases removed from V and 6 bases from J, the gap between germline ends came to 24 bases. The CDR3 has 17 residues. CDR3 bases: TGTGCCAGCAGCCATAAAGAATCAGGGTTTCTATTCGATACGCAGTATTTT. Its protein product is CASSHKESGFLFDTQYF.

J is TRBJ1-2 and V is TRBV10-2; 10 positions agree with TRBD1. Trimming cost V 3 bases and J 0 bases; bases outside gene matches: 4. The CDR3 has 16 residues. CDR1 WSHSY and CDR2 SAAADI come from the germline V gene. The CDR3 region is CASSDDRGLPNYGYTF. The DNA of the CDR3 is TGCGCCAGCAGTGACGACAGGGGGCTGCCTAACTATGGCTACACCTTC.

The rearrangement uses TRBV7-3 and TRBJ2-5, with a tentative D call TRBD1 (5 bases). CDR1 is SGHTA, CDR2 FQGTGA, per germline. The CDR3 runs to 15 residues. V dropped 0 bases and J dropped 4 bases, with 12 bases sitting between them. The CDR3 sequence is CASSLTAGSRETQYF. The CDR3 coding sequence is TGTGCCAGCAGCTTAACGGCAGGGTCGAGAGAGACCCAGTACTTC.

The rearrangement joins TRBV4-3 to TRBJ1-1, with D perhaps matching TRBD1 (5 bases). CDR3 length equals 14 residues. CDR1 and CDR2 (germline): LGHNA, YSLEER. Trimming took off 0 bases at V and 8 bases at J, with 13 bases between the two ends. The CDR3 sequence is CASSQDLGNREAFF. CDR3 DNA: TGCGCCAGCAGCCAAGATCTTGGGAACAGGGAAGCTTTCTTT.

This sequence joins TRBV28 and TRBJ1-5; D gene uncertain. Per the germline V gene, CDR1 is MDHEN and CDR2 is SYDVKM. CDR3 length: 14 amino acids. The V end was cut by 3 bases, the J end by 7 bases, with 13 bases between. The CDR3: CASSLVRGGQPQHF. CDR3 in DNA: TGTGCCAGCAGTTTGGTCCGGGGTGGGCAGCCCCAGCATTTT.

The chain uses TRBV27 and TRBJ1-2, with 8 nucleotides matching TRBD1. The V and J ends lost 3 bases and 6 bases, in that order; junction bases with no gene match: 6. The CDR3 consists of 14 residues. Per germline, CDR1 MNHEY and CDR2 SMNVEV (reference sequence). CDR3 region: CASSFAGGLDGYTF. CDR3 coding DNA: TGTGCCAGCAGTTTCGCAGGGGGCTTGGATGGCTACACCTTC.

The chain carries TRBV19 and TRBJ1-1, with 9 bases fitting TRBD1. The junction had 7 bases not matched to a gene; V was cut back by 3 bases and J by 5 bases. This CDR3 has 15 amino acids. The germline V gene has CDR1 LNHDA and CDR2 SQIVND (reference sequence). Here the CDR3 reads CASSIPGQGGTEAFF. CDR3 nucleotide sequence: TGTGCCAGTAGTATTCCGGGACAGGGTGGAACTGAAGCTTTCTTT.

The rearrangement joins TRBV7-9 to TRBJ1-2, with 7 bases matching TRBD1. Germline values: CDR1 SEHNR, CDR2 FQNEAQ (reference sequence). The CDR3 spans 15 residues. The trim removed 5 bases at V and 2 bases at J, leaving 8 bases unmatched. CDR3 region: CASSPRLQGNYGYTF. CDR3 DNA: TGTGCCAGCAGCCCTAGGTTACAGGGGAACTATGGCTACACCTTC.

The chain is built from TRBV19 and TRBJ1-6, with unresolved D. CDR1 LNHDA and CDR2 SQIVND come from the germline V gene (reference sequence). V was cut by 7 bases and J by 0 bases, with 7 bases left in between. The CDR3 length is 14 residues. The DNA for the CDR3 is TGTGCCAGTAAGCCAGGCTCCTATAATTCACCCCTCCACTTT. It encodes CASKPGSYNSPLHF.

CDR3 bases: TGTGCCAGCAGCTTAGAGTACAGGGCTTTCTTT. Translated, it gives CASSLEYRAFF. The chain carries TRBV11-2 and TRBJ1-1; perhaps TRBD1 as D (5 bases). CDR3 length: 11 amino acids. Deletions cut 0 bases from V and 11 bases from J, with 7 bases between. Germline V gives CDR1 SGHAT, CDR2 FQNNGV. The variable domain in full, with the rest retrieved from reference TRBV11-2 and TRBJ1-1, is EAGVAQSPRYKIIEKRQSVAFWCNPISGHATLYWYQQILGQGPKLLIQFQNNGVVDDSQLPKDRFSAERLKGVDSTLKIQPAKLEDSAVYLCASSLEYRAFFGQGTRLTVV.

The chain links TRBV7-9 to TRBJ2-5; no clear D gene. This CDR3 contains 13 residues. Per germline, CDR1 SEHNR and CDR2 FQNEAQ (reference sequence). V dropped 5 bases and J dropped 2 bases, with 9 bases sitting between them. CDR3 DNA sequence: TGTGCCAGCAGCACAGACGTACAAGAGACCCAGTACTTC. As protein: CASSTDVQETQYF.

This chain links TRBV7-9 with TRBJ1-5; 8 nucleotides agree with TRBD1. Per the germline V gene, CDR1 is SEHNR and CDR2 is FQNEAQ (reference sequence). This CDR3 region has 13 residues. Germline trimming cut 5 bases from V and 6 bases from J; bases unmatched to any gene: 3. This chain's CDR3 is CASSTQGGQPQHF. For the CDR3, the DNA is TGTGCCAGCAGCACACAGGGGGGTCAGCCCCAGCATTTT.

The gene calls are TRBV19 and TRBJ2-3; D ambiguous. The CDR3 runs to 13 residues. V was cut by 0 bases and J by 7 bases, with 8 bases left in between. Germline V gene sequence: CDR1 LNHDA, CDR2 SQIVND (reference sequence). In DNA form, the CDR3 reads TGTGCCAGTAGTATAGATACTACCAATACGCAGTATTTT. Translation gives CASSIDTTNTQYF.

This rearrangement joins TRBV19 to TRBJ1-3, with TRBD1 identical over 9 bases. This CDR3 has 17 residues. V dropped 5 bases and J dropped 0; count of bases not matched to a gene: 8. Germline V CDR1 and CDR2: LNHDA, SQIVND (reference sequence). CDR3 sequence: CASSALQGANSGNTIYF. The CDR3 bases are TGTGCCAGTAGTGCATTACAGGGGGCGAACTCTGGAAACACCATATATTTT.

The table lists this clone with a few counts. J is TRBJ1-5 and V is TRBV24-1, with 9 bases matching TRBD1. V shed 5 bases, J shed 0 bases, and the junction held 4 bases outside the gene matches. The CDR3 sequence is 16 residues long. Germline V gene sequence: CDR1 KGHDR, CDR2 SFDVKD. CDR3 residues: CATSGTGGSSNQPQHF. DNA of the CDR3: TGTGCCACCAGTGGAACAGGGGGCAGTAGCAATCAGCCCCAGCATTTT.